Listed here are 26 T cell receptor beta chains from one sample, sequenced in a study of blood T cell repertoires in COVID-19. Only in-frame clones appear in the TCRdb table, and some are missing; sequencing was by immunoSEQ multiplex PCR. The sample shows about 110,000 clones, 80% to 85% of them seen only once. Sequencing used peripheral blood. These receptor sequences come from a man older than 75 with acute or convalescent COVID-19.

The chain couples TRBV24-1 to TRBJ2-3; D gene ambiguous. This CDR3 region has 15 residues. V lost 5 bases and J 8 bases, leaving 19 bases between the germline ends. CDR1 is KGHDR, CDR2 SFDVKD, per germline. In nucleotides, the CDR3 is TGTGCCACCAGTGCCCCCGAGGAGTTTTCGGTTACGCAGTATTTT. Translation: CATSAPEEFSVTQYF.

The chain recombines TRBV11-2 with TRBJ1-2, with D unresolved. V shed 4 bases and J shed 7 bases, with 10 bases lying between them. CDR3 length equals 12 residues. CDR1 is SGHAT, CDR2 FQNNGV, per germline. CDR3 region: CASSSPRGGYTF. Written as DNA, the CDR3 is TGTGCCAGCAGCTCCCCTCGAGGTGGCTACACCTTC.

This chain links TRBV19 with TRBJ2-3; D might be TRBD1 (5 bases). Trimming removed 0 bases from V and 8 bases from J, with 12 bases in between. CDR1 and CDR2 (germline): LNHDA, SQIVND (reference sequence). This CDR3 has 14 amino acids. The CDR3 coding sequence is TGTGCCAGTAGTATAGATCTGGGGCGAGGTACGCAGTATTTT. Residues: CASSIDLGRGTQYF.

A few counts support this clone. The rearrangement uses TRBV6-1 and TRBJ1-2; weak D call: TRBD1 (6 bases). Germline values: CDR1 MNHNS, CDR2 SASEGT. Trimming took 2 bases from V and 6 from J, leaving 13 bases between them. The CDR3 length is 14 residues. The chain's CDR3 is CASSEYDRRHGYTF. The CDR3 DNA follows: TGTGCCAGCAGTGAATATGACAGGCGGCATGGCTACACCTTC.

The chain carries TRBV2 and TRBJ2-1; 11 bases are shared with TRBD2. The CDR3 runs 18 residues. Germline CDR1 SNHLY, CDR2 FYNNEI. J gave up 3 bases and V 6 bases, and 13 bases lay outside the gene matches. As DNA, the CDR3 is TGTGCCAGCAGCATCCCCGGGACTAGCGGTCGCGGCTACAATGAGCAGTTCTTC. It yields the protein CASSIPGTSGRGYNEQFF.

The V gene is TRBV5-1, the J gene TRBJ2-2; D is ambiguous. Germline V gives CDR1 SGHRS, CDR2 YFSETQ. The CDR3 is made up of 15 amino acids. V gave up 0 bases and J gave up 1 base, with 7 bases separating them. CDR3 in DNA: TGCGCCAGCAGCTTGGCCGAGAGGAACACCGGGGAGCTGTTTTTT. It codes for CASSLAERNTGELFF.

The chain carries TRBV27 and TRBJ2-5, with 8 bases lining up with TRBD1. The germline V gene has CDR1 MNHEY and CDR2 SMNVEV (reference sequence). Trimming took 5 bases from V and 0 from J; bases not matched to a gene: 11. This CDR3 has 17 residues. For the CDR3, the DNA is TGTGCCAGCAGTCATAGACGGACAGGGAAGTACCAAGAGACCCAGTACTTC. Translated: CASSHRRTGKYQETQYF.

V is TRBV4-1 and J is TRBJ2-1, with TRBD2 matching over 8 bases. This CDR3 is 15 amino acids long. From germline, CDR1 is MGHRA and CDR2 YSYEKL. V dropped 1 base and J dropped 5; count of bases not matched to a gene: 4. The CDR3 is CASSQGTGGHNEQFF. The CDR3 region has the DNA TGCGCCAGCAGCCAAGGGACGGGAGGGCACAATGAGCAGTTCTTC.

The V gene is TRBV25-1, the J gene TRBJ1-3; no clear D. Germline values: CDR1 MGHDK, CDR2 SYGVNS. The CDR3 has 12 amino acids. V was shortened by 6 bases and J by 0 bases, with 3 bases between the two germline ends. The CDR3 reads CASRSSGNTIYF. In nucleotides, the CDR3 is TGTGCCAGCAGGAGCTCTGGAAACACCATATATTTT. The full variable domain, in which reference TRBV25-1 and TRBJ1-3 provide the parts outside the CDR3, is EADIYQTPRYLVIGTGKKITLECSQTMGHDKMYWYQQDPGMELHLIHYSYGVNSTEKGDLSSESTVSRIRTEHFPLTLESARPSHTSQYLCASRSSGNTIYFGEGSWLTVV.

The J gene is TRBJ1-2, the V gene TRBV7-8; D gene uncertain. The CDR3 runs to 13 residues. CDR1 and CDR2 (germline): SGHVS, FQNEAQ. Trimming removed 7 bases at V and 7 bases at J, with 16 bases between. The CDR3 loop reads CASTLSGQAGYTF. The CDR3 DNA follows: TGTGCCAGCACCCTTAGTGGGCAGGCTGGCTACACCTTC.

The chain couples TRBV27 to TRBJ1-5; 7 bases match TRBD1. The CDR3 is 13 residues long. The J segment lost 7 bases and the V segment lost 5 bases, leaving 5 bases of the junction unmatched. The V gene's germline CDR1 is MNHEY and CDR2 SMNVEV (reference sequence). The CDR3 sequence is CASSTYRGQPQHF. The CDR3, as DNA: TGTGCCAGCAGTACTTACAGGGGACAGCCCCAGCATTTT.

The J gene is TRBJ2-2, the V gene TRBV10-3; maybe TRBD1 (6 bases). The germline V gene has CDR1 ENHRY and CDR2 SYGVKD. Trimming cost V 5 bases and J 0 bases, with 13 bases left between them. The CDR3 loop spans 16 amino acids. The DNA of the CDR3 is TGTGCCATCAGTAAAACAGGGATCGCGAACACCGGGGAGCTGTTTTTT. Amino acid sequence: CAISKTGIANTGELFF.

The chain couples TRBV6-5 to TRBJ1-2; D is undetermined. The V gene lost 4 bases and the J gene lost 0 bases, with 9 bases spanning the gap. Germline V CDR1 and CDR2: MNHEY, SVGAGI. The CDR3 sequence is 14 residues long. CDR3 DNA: TGTGCCAGCAGTTCCTGGACTTCTAACTATGGCTACACCTTC. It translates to CASSSWTSNYGYTF.

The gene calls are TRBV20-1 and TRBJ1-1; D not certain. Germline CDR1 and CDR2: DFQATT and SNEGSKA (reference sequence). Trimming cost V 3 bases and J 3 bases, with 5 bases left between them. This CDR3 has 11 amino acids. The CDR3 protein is CSARADTEAFF. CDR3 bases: TGCAGTGCTAGGGCCGACACTGAAGCTTTCTTT.

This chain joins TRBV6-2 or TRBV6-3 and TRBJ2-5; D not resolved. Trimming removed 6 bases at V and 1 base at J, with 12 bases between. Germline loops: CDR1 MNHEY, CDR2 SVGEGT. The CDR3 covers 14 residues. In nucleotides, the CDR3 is TGTGCCAGCAGCCTCCGGGTGGGCCAAGAGACCCAGTACTTC. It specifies CASSLRVGQETQYF.

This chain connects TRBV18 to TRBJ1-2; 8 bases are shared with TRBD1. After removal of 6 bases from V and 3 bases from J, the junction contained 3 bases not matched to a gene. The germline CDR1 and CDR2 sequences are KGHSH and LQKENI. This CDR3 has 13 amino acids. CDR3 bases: TGTGCCAGCTCCCCAGGGGGCTACTATGGCTACACCTTC. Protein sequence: CASSPGGYYGYTF.

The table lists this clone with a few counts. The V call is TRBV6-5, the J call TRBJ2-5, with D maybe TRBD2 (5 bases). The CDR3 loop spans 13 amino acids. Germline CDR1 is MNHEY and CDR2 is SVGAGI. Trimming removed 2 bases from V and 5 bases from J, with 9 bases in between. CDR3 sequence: CASSYRESETQYF. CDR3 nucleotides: TGTGCCAGCAGTTACCGGGAATCGGAGACCCAGTACTTC.

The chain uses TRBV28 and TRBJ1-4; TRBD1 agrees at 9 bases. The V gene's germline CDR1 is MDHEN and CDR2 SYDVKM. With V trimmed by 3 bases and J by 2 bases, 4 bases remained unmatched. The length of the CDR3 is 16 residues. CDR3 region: CASSLEGTGTNEKLFF. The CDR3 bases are TGTGCCAGCAGTTTGGAGGGGACAGGGACTAATGAAAAACTGTTTTTT.

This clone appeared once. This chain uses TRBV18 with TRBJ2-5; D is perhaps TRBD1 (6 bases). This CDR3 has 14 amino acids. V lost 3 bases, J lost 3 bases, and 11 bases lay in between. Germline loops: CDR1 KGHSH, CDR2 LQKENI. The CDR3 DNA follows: TGTGCCAGCTCACCCTACTGGACAGAAGAGACCCAGTACTTC. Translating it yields CASSPYWTEETQYF.

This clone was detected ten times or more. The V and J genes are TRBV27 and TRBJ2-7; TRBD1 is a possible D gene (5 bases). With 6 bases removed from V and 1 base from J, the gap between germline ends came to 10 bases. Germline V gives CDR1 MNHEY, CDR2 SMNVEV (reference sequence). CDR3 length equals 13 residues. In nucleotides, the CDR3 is TGTGCCAGCAGCCTGAGACAGTCCTACGAGCAGTACTTC. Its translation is CASSLRQSYEQYF.

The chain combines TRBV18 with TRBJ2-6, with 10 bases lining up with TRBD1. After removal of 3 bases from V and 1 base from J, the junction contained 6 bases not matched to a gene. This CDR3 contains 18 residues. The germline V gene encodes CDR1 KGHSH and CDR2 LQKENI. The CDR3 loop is CASSPLGQGRSGANVLTF. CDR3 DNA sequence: TGTGCCAGCTCACCTTTGGGACAGGGGAGGTCTGGGGCCAACGTCCTGACTTTC.

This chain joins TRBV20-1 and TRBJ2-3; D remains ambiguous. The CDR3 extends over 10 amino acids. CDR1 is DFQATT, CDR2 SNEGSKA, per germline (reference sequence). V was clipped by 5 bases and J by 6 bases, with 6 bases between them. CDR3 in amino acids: CSAQRDTQYF. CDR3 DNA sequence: TGCAGTGCTCAGAGGGATACGCAGTATTTT.

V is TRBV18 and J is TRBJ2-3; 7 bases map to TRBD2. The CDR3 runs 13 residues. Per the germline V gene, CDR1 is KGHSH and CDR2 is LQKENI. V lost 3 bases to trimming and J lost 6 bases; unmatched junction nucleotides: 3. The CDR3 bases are TGTGCCAGCTCACCGCTAGCGGCGGATACGCAGTATTTT. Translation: CASSPLAADTQYF.

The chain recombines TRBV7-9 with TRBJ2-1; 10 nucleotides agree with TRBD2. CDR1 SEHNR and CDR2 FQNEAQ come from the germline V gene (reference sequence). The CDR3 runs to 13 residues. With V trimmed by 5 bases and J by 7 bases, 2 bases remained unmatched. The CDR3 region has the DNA TGTGCCAGCAGCCGGACTAGCGGTAATGAGCAGTTCTTC. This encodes CASSRTSGNEQFF.

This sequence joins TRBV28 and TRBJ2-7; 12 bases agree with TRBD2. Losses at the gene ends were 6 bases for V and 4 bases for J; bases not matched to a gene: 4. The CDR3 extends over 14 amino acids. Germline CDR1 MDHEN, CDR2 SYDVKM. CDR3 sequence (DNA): TGTGCCAGCAGCGTCGGGACTAGCGGGTACGAGCAGTACTTC. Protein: CASSVGTSGYEQYF.

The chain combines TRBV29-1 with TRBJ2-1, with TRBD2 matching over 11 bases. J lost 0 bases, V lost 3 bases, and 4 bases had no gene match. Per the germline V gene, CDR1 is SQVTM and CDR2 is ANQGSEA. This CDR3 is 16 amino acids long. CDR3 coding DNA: TGCAGCGTTGAGGCGGGACTAGCGGACTCCTACAATGAGCAGTTCTTC. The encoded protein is CSVEAGLADSYNEQFF.